Following are 10 T cell receptor beta chains from one sample sequenced in a study of neoadjuvant anti-PD-1 for oral cavity cancer. Data came from immunoSEQ multiplex PCR; TCRdb stores just in-frame clones and leaves some out. Of tens of thousands of clones in the sample, about 86% were seen once. Time point specified: after neoadjuvant nivolumab, at surgical resection. Source: PBMCs, taken after nivolumab (anti-PD-1) treatment. These receptors were obtained from a person between 40 and 80 years old with oral cavity squamous cell carcinoma.

The CDR3 spells CASGLLFTDTQYF. The CDR3 DNA follows: TGTGCCTCCGGGCTTTTATTCACAGATACGCAGTATTTT. The chain joins TRBV2 to TRBJ2-3, with D uncertain. Trimming pared 11 bases from V and 2 bases from J, leaving 14 bases between. Germline V CDR1 and CDR2: SNHLY, FYNNEI. The length of the CDR3 is 13 residues.

The chain couples TRBV6-5 to TRBJ1-2; TRBD1 might be the D (5 bases). The CDR3 has 14 amino acids. The germline CDR1 and CDR2 sequences are MNHEY and SVGAGI. V was shortened by 4 bases and J by 3 bases, with 12 bases between the two germline ends. CDR3 region: CASSLQGSDYGYTF. The CDR3 DNA sequence: TGTGCCAGCAGTTTGCAGGGTTCAGACTATGGCTACACCTTC.

The gene calls are TRBV14 and TRBJ1-2; the D is unclear. V was clipped by 5 bases and J by 8 bases, with 15 bases between them. The CDR3 has 13 residues. Germline CDR1 and CDR2: SGHDN and FVKESK. The CDR3 sequence is CASSSRMSGGYTF. The CDR3 DNA is TGTGCCAGCAGCTCCCGGATGTCTGGGGGCTACACCTTC.

The chain carries TRBV29-1 and TRBJ1-1; D not certain. CDR1 and CDR2 from the germline V gene are SQVTM and ANQGSEA. This CDR3 has 13 residues. Trimming removed 4 bases at V and 6 bases at J, with 15 bases between. The CDR3 is CSVATAKGAEAFF. CDR3 sequence (DNA): TGCAGCGTTGCTACCGCGAAGGGCGCTGAAGCTTTCTTT.

The chain recombines TRBV5-5 with TRBJ1-2, with 9 bases aligning to TRBD1. CDR3 length equals 14 residues. V shed 4 bases and J 2 bases; nucleotides not matched to a gene: 3. The germline V gene has CDR1 SGHKS and CDR2 YYEKEE (reference sequence). The CDR3 region is CASSGGTGNYGYTF. CDR3 nucleotide sequence: TGTGCCAGCAGCGGGGGGACAGGGAACTATGGCTACACCTTC. The whole variable domain, remainder taken from reference TRBV5-5 and TRBJ1-2, is DAGVTQSPTHLIKTRGQQVTLRCSPISGHKSVSWYQQVLGQGPQFIFQYYEKEERGRGNFPDRFSARQFPNYSSELNVNALLLGDSALYLCASSGGTGNYGYTFGSGTRLTVV.

The chain recombines TRBV10-3 with TRBJ1-4, with 7 nucleotides matching TRBD1. V lost 0 bases to trimming and J lost 9 bases; unmatched junction nucleotides: 13. This CDR3 contains 17 residues. Germline V gives CDR1 ENHRY, CDR2 SYGVKD. The CDR3 DNA reads as TGTGCCATCAGTGAGTCAGAAGAGGGGACAGCAAGGCAAAAACTGTTTTTT. Its translation is CAISESEEGTARQKLFF.

This clone was counted a single time. V is TRBV13 and J is TRBJ1-4; D call uncertain. The V and J ends lost 5 bases and 7 bases respectively, with 11 bases between them. The CDR3 length is 13 residues. Germline V CDR1 and CDR2: PRHDT, FYEKMQ (reference sequence). This chain's CDR3 is CASSQKWGEKLFF. Here the CDR3 DNA reads TGTGCCAGCAGCCAAAAATGGGGTGAAAAACTGTTTTTT.

DNA for the CDR3: TGTGCCAGCAGGTCCTTAGCCCCCAATGAGCAGTTCTTC. Translating it yields CASRSLAPNEQFF. The rearrangement uses TRBV28 and TRBJ2-1; D uncertain. Germline V gives CDR1 MDHEN, CDR2 SYDVKM. V lost 6 bases, J lost 6 bases, and 12 bases lay in between. CDR3 size: 13 residues.

The V and J genes are TRBV18 and TRBJ1-2; TRBD1 agrees at 7 bases. This CDR3 has 16 amino acids. V shed 0 bases, J shed 2 bases, and the junction held 6 bases outside the gene matches. In germline, CDR1 is KGHSH, CDR2 LQKENI. Written as DNA, the CDR3 is TGTGCCAGCTCACCACCGGGACAGACTGTAAACTATGGCTACACCTTC. This translates into CASSPPGQTVNYGYTF.

This clone has a single count. This chain connects TRBV15 to TRBJ1-5; TRBD1 agrees at 8 bases. Trimming at V came to 7 bases and at J to 7 bases, leaving 9 bases not matched to a gene. This CDR3 is 14 amino acids long. The V gene's germline CDR1 is LNHNV and CDR2 YYDKDF (reference sequence). CDR3 nucleotides: TGTGCCACCAAACAGACAGGGGTTAGACAGCCCCAGCATTTT. Protein product: CATKQTGVRQPQHF.